The clone carrying this T cell receptor (beta chain) has a handful of counts. The antigen is undetermined. The table came from immunoSEQ multiplex PCR; TCRdb's copy has only in-frame clones and leaves some out. The sample holds 30,000 to 35,000 clones, 75% seen once. This specimen belongs to a study of vaccination effects on CD4 cells after COVID-19. General observations from the study: Early timepoints after infection were absent, and convalescent patients were few in the study. Whether induced by infection or by vaccine, clones showed marked clonal contraction late after vaccination.

Subsequent to less than 13 days of culture, CD4+ T cells were isolated. Documented for the person is a PCR-confirmed SARS-CoV-2 infection occurring between March and December 2020. Each participant was given two doses of one vaccine (BNT162b2 or mRNA-1273). Trimming cost V 3 bases and J 8 bases, with 20 bases left between them. Germline values: CDR1 LGHDT, CDR2 YNNKEL (reference sequence). The CDR3 is 16 amino acids. The V call is TRBV3-1 (or the pseudogene TRBV3-2), the J call TRBJ2-1; perhaps TRBD1 as D (5 bases). Sequenced here: CD4+ T cells from PBMCs cultured without peptide, sampled after COVID-19 vaccination. The receptor's source is a human donor who had a prior SARS-CoV-2 infection. Here the CDR3 reads CASSQFRRSDSDEQFF. CDR3 sequence (DNA): TGTGCCAGCAGCCAGTTCCGTAGATCCGACAGCGATGAGCAGTTCTTC.